Following are 13 T cell receptor beta chains from one sample sequenced in a study of CD4 and CD8 cells across lung adenocarcinoma regions. TCRdb re-called the PCR reads through MiXCR, storing one row per CDR3 protein. This sample has around 18,000 distinct CDR3 sequences, with about 50% found just once. The sequencing sample was made of CD8+ T cells from the margin of a lung tumor. These TCRs come from a male donor with lung adenocarcinoma. The CD4 and CD8 labels of this study may be unreliable.

This clonotype has more than one count but fewer than ten. V usage is TRBV10-1 and J usage is TRBJ2-5; 8 bases fit TRBD2. Germline V gene data show CDR1 as WNHNN and CDR2 as SYGVQD (reference sequence). Unmatched junction bases numbered 7, after V lost 7 bases and J lost 3 bases. The CDR3 runs 14 residues. The CDR3 coding sequence is TGCGCCAGCATGAAGCGGGAGCTTAAAGAGACCCAGTACTTC. This encodes CASMKRELKETQYF.

This clonotype has at least ten counts. A read error may explain this, as a much larger clone is one base away. The V call is TRBV6-1, the J call TRBJ2-5; D not certain. CDR3 length: 12 residues. Trimming shortened V by 8 bases and J by 11 bases, and 18 bases separated the two germline ends. Germline V gene sequence: CDR1 MNHNS, CDR2 SASEGT. CDR3 amino acids: CASDVVYNEQYF. As DNA, the CDR3 is TGTGCCAGCGACGTGGTCTACAATGAGCAGTACTTC.

The CDR3 bases are TGTGCCAGCTCCCTAGCGGGGGGGCCTGGTCGGGTCACAGATACGCAGTATTTT. It codes for CASSLAGGPGRVTDTQYF. The chain employs TRBV6-1 and TRBJ2-3; TRBD2 matches 12 bases. CDR3 length: 18 amino acids. CDR1 and CDR2 (germline): MNHNS, SASEGT. Trimming at V came to 8 bases and at J to 2 bases, leaving 14 bases not matched to a gene.

This clonotype was counted between two and nine times. V gene TRBV25-1 combines with J gene TRBJ2-5, with D perhaps matching TRBD1 (6 bases). The length of the CDR3 is 15 residues. The germline CDR1 and CDR2 sequences are MGHDK and SYGVNS. The V gene lost 1 base and the J gene lost 5 bases, with 14 bases spanning the gap. CDR3 amino acids: CASSESLGQGETQYF. As DNA, the CDR3 is TGTGCCAGCAGTGAATCTCTAGGCCAGGGGGAGACCCAGTACTTC. The variable domain in full, with the rest retrieved from reference TRBV25-1 and TRBJ2-5, is EADIYQTPRYLVIGTGKKITLECSQTMGHDKMYWYQQDPGMELHLIHYSYGVNSTEKGDLSSESTVSRIRTEHFPLTLESARPSHTSQYLCASSESLGQGETQYFGPGTRLLVL.

This clonotype is large (0.1 to 1%). This rearrangement joins TRBV6-1 to TRBJ2-1; D is unclear. Germline CDR1 MNHNS, CDR2 SASEGT. The CDR3 extends over 14 amino acids. The ends were cut back, 0 bases at V and 9 bases at J, with 12 bases in the middle. For the CDR3, the DNA is TGTGCCAGCAGTGAAGCGTGGAGCACGGGTGAGCAGTTCTTC. Its translation: CASSEAWSTGEQFF.

This clonotype was seen many times. The CDR3, as DNA: TGTGCCAGCAGTTTGGCCAGGAACTCTGGGGCCAACGTCCTGACTTTC. Protein: CASSLARNSGANVLTF. V is TRBV27 and J is TRBJ2-6; D call uncertain. This CDR3 region has 16 residues. V lost 3 bases and J lost 0, with 9 bases in between. CDR1 and CDR2 (germline): MNHEY, SMNVEV (reference sequence).

The V call is TRBV6-5, the J call TRBJ2-5, with D uncertain. V was cut by 4 bases and J by 4 bases, with 13 bases left in between. This CDR3 has 14 amino acids. Germline assignment: CDR1 MNHEY and CDR2 SVGAGI. In nucleotides, the CDR3 is TGTGCCAGCAGTTTCCCAAGTAGCACAGAGACCCAGTACTTC. It codes for CASSFPSSTETQYF.

In this sample, this clonotype turned up many times. For the CDR3, the DNA is TGTGCCATCAGTGAGCTCGGGGAGCGGGAGGGGCGACTCCACAATGAGCAGTTCTTC. This codes for CAISELGEREGRLHNEQFF. The rearrangement joins TRBV10-3 to TRBJ2-1, with TRBD2 matching over 10 bases. Germline V CDR1 and CDR2: ENHRY, SYGVKD. V was pared by 2 bases and J by 5 bases, with 15 bases of the junction left unmatched. This CDR3 is 19 amino acids long.

This clonotype ranks as large. This chain joins TRBV6-1 and TRBJ2-7, with D perhaps TRBD1 (5 bases). Germline CDR1 MNHNS, CDR2 SASEGT. The germline V and J ends were trimmed by 2 bases and 0 bases, with 8 bases remaining between them. The CDR3 is made up of 14 amino acids. This chain's CDR3 is CASSERGSSYEQYF. The CDR3 coding sequence is TGTGCCAGCAGTGAAAGGGGCAGCTCCTACGAGCAGTACTTC.

Turning to this clonotype: An end of the junction differs from the germline gene, which may be a read error. The chain combines TRBV6-1 with TRBJ2-5; perhaps TRBD2 as D (7 bases). CDR1 and CDR2 from the germline V gene are MNHNS and SASEGT. This CDR3 contains 16 residues. The CDR3 DNA sequence: TGTGCCAGCAGGGGACGCGGGGGCCGGGCCCAAGAGACGCAGTACTTC. It encodes CASRGRGGRAQETQYF.

J is TRBJ2-6 and V is TRBV25-1; 11 nucleotides agree with TRBD1. There are 16 residues in the CDR3. V was pared by 8 bases and J by 2 bases, with 5 bases of the junction left unmatched. Germline lookup yields CDR1 MGHDK and CDR2 SYGVNS. CDR3 sequence reads: CASSKGQGAGANVLTF. The CDR3 nucleotides are TGTGCCAGCTCGAAGGGACAGGGGGCTGGGGCCAACGTCCTGACTTTC.

This clonotype is deemed medium-sized. V gene TRBV6-5 combines with J gene TRBJ2-1, with 10 bases lining up with TRBD2. The CDR3 spans 16 residues. V shed 2 bases and J 3 bases; nucleotides not matched to a gene: 4. Germline CDR1 MNHEY, CDR2 SVGAGI. The CDR3 DNA is TGTGCCAGCAGTTACCGGACTAGCGGCGACTACAATGAGCAGTTCTTC. Translation: CASSYRTSGDYNEQFF.

J is TRBJ2-3 and V is TRBV4-1, with TRBD2 matching over 7 bases. Looked up from germline, CDR1 is MGHRA and CDR2 is YSYEKL. The CDR3 runs 16 residues. The V gene end was trimmed by 1 base and the J gene end by 6 bases; junction bases not matched to a gene: 10. CDR3 nucleotides: TGCGCCAGCAGCCAAGCCGGGACTAACCGGGGGGATACGCAGTATTTT. Protein: CASSQAGTNRGDTQYF.